This passage covers 17 T cell receptor beta chains from one sample sequenced in a study of vaccination effects on CD4 cells after COVID-19. Following culture for about ten days, CD4+ T cells were isolated. Participants got two doses of BNT162b2 or mRNA-1273 vaccine. These receptors have no identified antigens. This table comes from immunoSEQ multiplex PCR, and its TCRdb copy is limited to in-frame clones, with some not included. The sample lists about 57,000 clones, less than 80% occurring once. The sample in question was CD4+ T cells from PBMCs cultured without peptide, obtained after COVID-19 vaccination. The source of these receptors is a human donor who received a COVID-19 vaccine.

This clone was counted between two and nine times. The CDR3 here is CAWSVTTVEQYF. The CDR3 DNA reads as TGTGCCTGGAGCGTTACGACGGTCGAGCAGTACTTC. The gene calls are TRBV30 and TRBJ2-7; no clear D. The germline V gene encodes CDR1 GTSNPN and CDR2 SVGIG (reference sequence). CDR3 size: 12 residues. Trimming stripped 3 bases from V and 6 bases from J, with 12 bases between.

The chain links TRBV5-8 to TRBJ2-2, with a weak D call TRBD2 (5 bases). The V gene's germline CDR1 is SGHTS and CDR2 YDEGEE. The V gene lost 3 bases and the J gene lost 5 bases, with 11 bases spanning the gap. This CDR3 has 14 amino acids. The CDR3 protein is CASSSQRGTGELFF. CDR3 nucleotide sequence: TGTGCCAGCAGCTCTCAACGGGGAACCGGGGAGCTGTTTTTT. The entire variable domain, with the rest obtained from reference TRBV5-8 and TRBJ2-2, is as follows: EAGVTQSPTHLIKTRGQQATLRCSPISGHTSVYWYQQALGLGLQFLLWYDEGEERNRGNFPPRFSGRQFPNYSSELNVNALELEDSALYLCASSSQRGTGELFFGEGSRLTVL.

CDR3 region: CANRGSGYEQYF. The DNA for the CDR3 is TGTGCCAATAGAGGGAGCGGCTACGAGCAGTACTTC. The chain has TRBV27 and TRBJ2-7; weak D call: TRBD2 (5 bases). CDR3 length equals 12 residues. Germline lookup yields CDR1 MNHEY and CDR2 SMNVEV (reference sequence). Trimming removed 10 bases from V and 3 bases from J, with 13 bases in between.

The chain links TRBV10-3 to TRBJ2-3; D might be TRBD2 (7 bases). The CDR3 is made up of 15 amino acids. The germline V and J ends were trimmed by 10 bases and 4 bases, with 21 bases remaining between them. In germline, CDR1 is ENHRY, CDR2 SYGVKD. CDR3 nucleotide sequence: TGTGCCAGCAGGGGTAACTGGGGGGGGGCAGATACGCAGTATTTT. Residues: CASRGNWGGADTQYF.

The chain joins TRBV5-1 to TRBJ2-6; D may correspond to TRBD1 or TRBD2 (5 bases each). Trimming cost V 4 bases and J 3 bases, with 11 bases left between them. The CDR3 consists of 15 residues. The germline CDR1 and CDR2 sequences are SGHRS and YFSETQ. CDR3 sequence (DNA): TGCGCCAGCAGCCCGGGACCCGGTGGGGCCAACGTCCTGACTTTC. As protein: CASSPGPGGANVLTF.

The rearrangement uses TRBV9 and TRBJ2-3, with 13 nucleotides matching TRBD2. The length of the CDR3 is 17 residues. CDR1 and CDR2 from the germline V gene are SGDLS and YYNGEE. Trimming at V came to 3 bases and at J to 5 bases, leaving 9 bases not matched to a gene. Here the CDR3 reads CASSARELAGGVDTQYF. The CDR3 bases are TGTGCCAGCAGCGCAAGAGAACTAGCGGGAGGGGTAGATACGCAGTATTTT.

This clone showed up just a few times. The chain couples TRBV3-1 (or the pseudogene TRBV3-2) to TRBJ2-7; TRBD2 matches 12 bases. The CDR3 has 16 amino acids. CDR1 LGHDT and CDR2 YNNKEL come from the germline V gene (reference sequence). Trimming removed 0 bases from V and 6 bases from J; junction bases left unmatched: 6. The CDR3 region has the DNA TGTGCCAGCAGCCAAGATTTGGCTAGCGGGGGGGCCGAGCAGTACTTC. Encoded protein: CASSQDLASGGAEQYF.

The J gene is TRBJ1-6, the V gene TRBV28; tentatively, D is TRBD1 (6 bases). Trimming pared 2 bases from V and 8 bases from J, leaving 13 bases between. The CDR3 has 15 amino acids. Germline lookup yields CDR1 MDHEN and CDR2 SYDVKM. In DNA form, the CDR3 reads TGTGCCAGCAGTTTAGGGGGCGCGGGCTATTCACCCCTCCACTTT. This translates into CASSLGGAGYSPLHF.

This chain links TRBV19 with TRBJ1-5; no definite D call. Between the trimmed V and J ends, which lost 5 bases and 0 bases, there was a span of 14 bases. Germline V gene lookup returns CDR1 LNHDA and CDR2 SQIVND (reference sequence). The CDR3 sequence is 16 residues long. CDR3 sequence (DNA): TGTGCCAGTAGTTCGCGTGGTTTATTTAGCAATCAGCCCCAGCATTTT. Residues: CASSSRGLFSNQPQHF.

The chain uses TRBV7-8 and TRBJ2-7; D is possibly TRBD1 (5 bases). Germline lookup yields CDR1 SGHVS and CDR2 FQNEAQ. V lost 7 bases and J lost 0, with 22 bases in between. CDR3 size: 17 residues. CDR3 sequence (DNA): TGTGCCAGCACCCCTTTTGGGTCAAAAGGGGTCTCCTACGAGCAGTACTTC. Its translation: CASTPFGSKGVSYEQYF.

This clone was observed a handful of times. V usage is TRBV7-2 and J usage is TRBJ2-1, with 7 bases that match TRBD2. V was clipped by 4 bases and J by 6 bases; unmatched bases: 9. The CDR3 consists of 15 residues. Germline V CDR1 and CDR2: SGHTA, FQGNSA. The CDR3 loop reads CASSSARTRGNEQFF. The CDR3 nucleotides read TGTGCCAGCAGCTCCGCGAGGACTAGGGGCAATGAGCAGTTCTTC.

The rearrangement links TRBV7-9 to TRBJ2-7; no firm D call. CDR1 and CDR2 from the germline V gene are SEHNR and FQNEAQ (reference sequence). The CDR3 contains 12 residues. Trimming left V 7 bases short and J 2 bases short, with 9 bases between. The CDR3 nucleotides read TGTGCCAGCACCCGTACCACCTACGAGCAGTACTTC. Protein product: CASTRTTYEQYF. The complete variable domain, with remaining parts taken from reference TRBV7-9 and TRBJ2-7, reads DTGVSQNPRHKITKRGQNVTFRCDPISEHNRLYWYRQTLGQGPEFLTYFQNEAQLEKSRLLSDRFSAERPKGSFSTLEIQRTEQGDSAMYLCASTRTTYEQYFGPGTRLTVT.

The chain links TRBV27 to TRBJ1-1, with 10 nucleotides matching TRBD1. Germline CDR1 is MNHEY and CDR2 is SMNVEV (reference sequence). J was trimmed by 1 base and V by 6 bases; bases with no gene match: 8. The CDR3 loop spans 16 amino acids. The CDR3 sequence: CASRQGQGLPNTEAFF. The CDR3 bases are TGTGCCAGCAGGCAGGGACAGGGGCTCCCGAACACTGAAGCTTTCTTT.

The V and J genes are TRBV27 and TRBJ1-2; TRBD1 aligns across 7 bases. Germline loops: CDR1 MNHEY, CDR2 SMNVEV (reference sequence). Trimming took 4 bases from V and 7 from J; bases not matched to a gene: 12. This CDR3 has 15 amino acids. The CDR3 DNA follows: TGTGCCAGCAGTTCCGGGACAGAGGGAATAGTTGGCTACACCTTC. Its translation is CASSSGTEGIVGYTF.

This clone appeared once. The J gene is TRBJ2-7, the V gene TRBV28; tentatively, D is TRBD2 (6 bases). In germline, CDR1 is MDHEN, CDR2 SYDVKM. This CDR3 is 13 amino acids long. Trimming removed 7 bases at V and 2 bases at J, with 12 bases between. The CDR3 DNA sequence: TGTGCCAGCACACGAGCGGGTACCTACGAGCAGTACTTC. Amino acid sequence: CASTRAGTYEQYF.

The chain carries TRBV14 and TRBJ2-5; 7 nucleotides line up with TRBD1. Germline loops: CDR1 SGHDN, CDR2 FVKESK. Losses at the gene ends were 4 bases for V and 4 bases for J; bases not matched to a gene: 15. The CDR3 has 17 residues. CDR3 in DNA: TGTGCCAGCAGCCCCTACCAGACAGGGTTCGGAACAGAGACCCAGTACTTC. It encodes CASSPYQTGFGTETQYF. The complete variable domain, with remaining parts taken from reference TRBV14 and TRBJ2-5, reads EAGVTQFPSHSVIEKGQTVTLRCDPISGHDNLYWYRRVMGKEIKFLLHFVKESKQDESGMPNNRFLAERTGGTYSTLKVQPAELEDSGVYFCASSPYQTGFGTETQYFGPGTRLLVL.

The chain links TRBV15 to TRBJ2-1, with 9 bases fitting TRBD1. Germline V gene lookup returns CDR1 LNHNV and CDR2 YYDKDF (reference sequence). Germline trimming cut 3 bases from V and 10 bases from J; bases unmatched to any gene: 7. The CDR3 covers 14 residues. CDR3 in amino acids: CATSRDRGPREQFF. CDR3 coding DNA: TGTGCCACCAGCAGGGACAGGGGCCCAAGGGAGCAGTTCTTC.